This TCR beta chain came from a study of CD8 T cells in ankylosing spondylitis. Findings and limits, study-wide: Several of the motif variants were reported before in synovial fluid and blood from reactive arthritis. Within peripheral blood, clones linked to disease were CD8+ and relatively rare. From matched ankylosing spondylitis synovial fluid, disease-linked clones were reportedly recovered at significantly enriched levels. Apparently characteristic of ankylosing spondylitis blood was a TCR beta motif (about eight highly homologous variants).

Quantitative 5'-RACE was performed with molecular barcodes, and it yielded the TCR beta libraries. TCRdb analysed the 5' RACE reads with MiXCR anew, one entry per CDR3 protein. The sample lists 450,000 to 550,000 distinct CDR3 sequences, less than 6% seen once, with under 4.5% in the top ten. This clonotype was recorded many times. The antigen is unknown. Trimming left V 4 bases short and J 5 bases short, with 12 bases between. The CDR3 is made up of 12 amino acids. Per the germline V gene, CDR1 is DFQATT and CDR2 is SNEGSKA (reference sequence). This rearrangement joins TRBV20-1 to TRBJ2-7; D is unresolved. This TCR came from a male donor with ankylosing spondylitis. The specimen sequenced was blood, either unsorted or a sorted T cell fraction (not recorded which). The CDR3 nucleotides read TGCAGTGCTAAACCAGCCGTCCACGAGCAGTACTTC. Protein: CSAKPAVHEQYF.